This entry features one T cell receptor beta chain sequence. TCRdb's table, derived via immunoSEQ multiplex PCR, lists solely in-frame clones and lacks some. The sample includes approximately 210,000 clones, 90% to 95% of them seen just once. This entry is derived from a study of T cell responses to AZD1222 COVID-19 vaccine. The germline CDR1 and CDR2 sequences are KGHSH and LQKENI. The CDR3 totals 14 residues. V dropped 6 bases and J dropped 2 bases, with 8 bases sitting between them. The source was peripheral blood, collected 28 days after the second AZD1222 dose. The sequence was obtained from an adult who received the AZD1222 COVID-19 vaccine. The rearrangement uses TRBV18 and TRBJ2-6, with D tentatively TRBD1 (6 bases). This CDR3 reads CASSQGTGANVLTF. CDR3 sequence (DNA): TGTGCCAGCTCCCAGGGGACTGGGGCCAACGTCCTGACTTTC.